A single T cell receptor (beta chain) is shown here with its context. Using immunoSEQ multiplex PCR, the repertoire was profiled, and TCRdb retains in-frame clones only, with some absent. Altogether about 59,000 clones are present, roughly 91% being singletons, with the ten largest covering approximately 8.1%. Germline V lookup: CDR1 LGHNA, CDR2 YSLEER. The CDR3 extends over 15 amino acids. Trimming removed 0 bases from V and 7 bases from J, with 14 bases in between. The sample belongs to a study of blood T cell repertoires in COVID-19. Study at large: Acute and convalescent COVID-19 specimens originated in the United States, Italy and Spain.

Sequencing was carried out using peripheral blood. The chain couples TRBV4-3 to TRBJ2-3; the D gene is possibly TRBD1 (5 bases). The clonotype was recovered from a human donor in a cohort sampled during active COVID-19. This CDR3 is CASSQERGSPNTQYF. CDR3 nucleotide sequence: TGCGCCAGCAGCCAAGAAAGGGGCAGTCCAAATACGCAGTATTTT.